Here is one TCR beta chain with its context. As yet, its antigen is unknown. These data originate in a study of cytotoxic CD8 clonotypes in ibrutinib-treated CLL. Study-wide findings and caveats: Sustained-remission and progressing patients had different sampling times. Clonality at baseline surpassed age-matched healthy donors and tracked circulating CD8+ T-cell counts.

Target depth was 1 in 200,000 to 1 in 1 million T cells, about 10x per clonotype. Clones were read by immunoSEQ multiplex PCR, and TCRdb kept only the in-frame ones, dropping some. In the table there are just under 70,000 clones, about 63% of which are singletons. Trimming left V 6 bases short and J 5 bases short, with 19 bases between. The CDR3 has 15 residues. Per the germline V gene, CDR1 is LNHDA and CDR2 is SQIVND (reference sequence). The chain recombines TRBV19 with TRBJ2-5, with a possible D match to TRBD2 (6 bases). The TCR originated in a human donor with chronic lymphocytic leukemia. Material: PBMCs, obtained after 12 months of ibrutinib treatment. DNA of the CDR3: TGTGCCAGTAGAAGAGGAGGGGCGAGAGGGGAGACCCAGTACTTC. It specifies CASRRGGARGETQYF.